The T cell receptor (beta chain) described here comes from a study of beta chain features in type 1 diabetes. Study overall: The patients were much like the healthy donors in age, gender and cell yields. Sorted cells examined across all samples numbered 107,917,701.

The purity of all sorted populations exceeded 98%. Germline values: CDR1 SGHTA, CDR2 FQGNSA. V dropped 5 bases and J dropped 6; count of bases not matched to a gene: 11. CDR3 size: 15 residues. Expressed TCRB transcripts were sequenced because the entire RNA isolate underwent reverse transcription. The data were produced by immunoSEQ multiplex PCR, yet TCRdb's version contains in-frame clones alone and is incomplete. This table has 240,000 or so clones, over 65% appearing once. J is TRBJ2-5 and V is TRBV7-2, with 8 bases aligning to TRBD1. The specimen sequenced was naive CD4+ T cells from blood. The clonotype was recovered from a man aged 30-40 years in good health. The CDR3 here is CASSPQGARLKTQYF. CDR3 bases: TGTGCCAGCAGCCCTCAGGGGGCTAGGTTGAAGACCCAGTACTTC.